A selection of T cell receptor beta chains follows, all from one sample in a study of cytomegalovirus exposure and HLA in healthy donors. Clones were sequenced by immunoSEQ multiplex PCR, and TCRdb holds only the in-frame ones, with some missing. The table includes around 200,000 clones, roughly 88% detected once. Sequencing was done on a sample of PBMCs. Every receptor here comes from a girl between 2 and 10 years old in good health and CMV-seropositive. Each CDR3 is given with its conserved first and last residue. A D gene is named only where the DNA matches it firmly. Where a row states a size, it is once, few, many or the class of an expanded clone; other rows omit it.

once	TRBJ1-2	TRBV14	TRBD1	TGTGCCAGCAGCGACGGGGGACAGGGTATGTGTGGCTACACCTTC	CASSDGGQGMCGYTF
few	TRBJ2-7	TRBV6-1	NA	TGTGCCAGCAGTGAAGCGTACAGGACCTACGAGCAGTACTTC	CASSEAYRTYEQYF
NA	TRBJ1-2	TRBV2	NA	TGTGCCAGCAGTGACTACAGGGCACTCGCGGGCTACACCTTC	CASSDYRALAGYTF
NA	TRBJ1-5	TRBV21-1	NA	TGTGCCGGATCACAAGGCCGACAGGGAGTTTCCAATCAGCCCCAGCATTTT	CAGSQGRQGVSNQPQHF
NA	TRBJ2-7	TRBV19	TRBD1	TGTGCCAGTAGTATAGGGACCCCGGGACAGGCAATTCCTGGGGAGCAGTACTTC	CASSIGTPGQAIPGEQYF
NA	TRBJ2-1	TRBV18	TRBD1	TGTGCCAGCTCCTGGCGCCCGACAGGGGGCTTCGATGAGCAGTTCTTC	CASSWRPTGGFDEQFF
NA	TRBJ2-7	TRBV6-5	TRBD1	TGTGCCAGCAGTTACGAGTCAGGGGGCTACGAGCAGTACTTC	CASSYESGGYEQYF
NA	TRBJ2-3	TRBV29-1	NA	TGCAGCGCAACCAGGGAAACGTTAGATACGCAGTATTTT	CSATRETLDTQYF
NA	TRBJ2-5	TRBV30	TRBD2	TGTGCCTGGAGTCTTCAGCGGGAGTTGGAGACCCAGTACTTC	CAWSLQRELETQYF
NA	TRBJ1-5	TRBV19	TRBD1	TGTGCCAGTAGTCCGCACAGGGGGCAAATCGATCAGCCCCAGCATTTT	CASSPHRGQIDQPQHF
once	TRBJ2-7	TRBV13	NA	TGTGCCAGCAGCCCCGAAGGGGAGGTCAACGAGCAGTACTTC	CASSPEGEVNEQYF
NA	TRBJ1-2	TRBV19	NA	TGTGCCAGTAGTAGGGACTCCGGCGCCCTTAACTATGGCTACACCTTC	CASSRDSGALNYGYTF
NA	TRBJ2-7	TRBV14	NA	TGTGCCAGCAGCCAAGATCCCCGCCACCTCAAAGCCCACGAGCAGTACTTC	CASSQDPRHLKAHEQYF
NA	TRBJ2-5	TRBV19	TRBD2	TGTGCCAGTAGTATAGATTCTGCTAGCGGGGCTCGGGAGACCCAGTACTTC	CASSIDSASGARETQYF
NA	TRBJ1-2	TRBV5-1	TRBD1	TGCGCCAGCAGCTTCGGGGGACAGGGGGCCAATGGCTACACCTTC	CASSFGGQGANGYTF
NA	TRBJ2-7	TRBV11-2	TRBD1	TGTGCCAGCAGTTCGGGGACAGGGGGCGAGCAGTACTTC	CASSSGTGGEQYF
NA	TRBJ1-6	TRBV6-1	TRBD1	TGTGCCAGCAGTGAAAGGTCGACAGGGATCATGCATTCACCCCTCCACTTT	CASSERSTGIMHSPLHF
NA	TRBJ1-2	TRBV6-5	NA	TGTGCCAGCAGTTACAGGGGGTCGATCTATGGCTACACCTTC	CASSYRGSIYGYTF
once	TRBJ1-5	TRBV9	NA	TGTGCCAGCAGCCCCGGGGGAAACAATCAGCCCCAGCATTTT	CASSPGGNNQPQHF
NA	TRBJ2-1	TRBV5-1	NA	TGCGCCAGCAGCTTGGGGACAGCCTACAATGAGCAGTTCTTC	CASSLGTAYNEQFF
NA	TRBJ2-2	TRBV5-5	NA	TGTGCCAGCAGCTCCGGAGGAACCGGGGAGCTGTTTTTT	CASSSGGTGELFF
once	TRBJ2-7	TRBV5-1	NA	TGCGCCAGTTCACCCCAGGGTGCTTCCTACGAGCAGTACTTC	CASSPQGASYEQYF